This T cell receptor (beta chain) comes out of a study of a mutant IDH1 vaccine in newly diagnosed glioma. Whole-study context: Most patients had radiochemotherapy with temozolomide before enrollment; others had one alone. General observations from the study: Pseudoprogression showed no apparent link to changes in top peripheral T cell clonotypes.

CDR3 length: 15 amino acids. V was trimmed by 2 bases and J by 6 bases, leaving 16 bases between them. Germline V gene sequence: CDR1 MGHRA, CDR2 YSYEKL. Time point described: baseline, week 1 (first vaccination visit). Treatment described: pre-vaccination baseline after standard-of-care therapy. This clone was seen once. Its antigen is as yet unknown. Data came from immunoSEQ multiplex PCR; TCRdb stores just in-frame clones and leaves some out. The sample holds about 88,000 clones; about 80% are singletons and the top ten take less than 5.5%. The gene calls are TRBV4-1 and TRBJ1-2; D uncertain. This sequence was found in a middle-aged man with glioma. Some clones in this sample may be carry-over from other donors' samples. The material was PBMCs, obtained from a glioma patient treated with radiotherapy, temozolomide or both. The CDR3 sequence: CASSQPTGKRHGYTF. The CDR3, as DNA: TGCGCCAGCAGCCAACCCACGGGTAAGCGGCATGGCTACACCTTC.